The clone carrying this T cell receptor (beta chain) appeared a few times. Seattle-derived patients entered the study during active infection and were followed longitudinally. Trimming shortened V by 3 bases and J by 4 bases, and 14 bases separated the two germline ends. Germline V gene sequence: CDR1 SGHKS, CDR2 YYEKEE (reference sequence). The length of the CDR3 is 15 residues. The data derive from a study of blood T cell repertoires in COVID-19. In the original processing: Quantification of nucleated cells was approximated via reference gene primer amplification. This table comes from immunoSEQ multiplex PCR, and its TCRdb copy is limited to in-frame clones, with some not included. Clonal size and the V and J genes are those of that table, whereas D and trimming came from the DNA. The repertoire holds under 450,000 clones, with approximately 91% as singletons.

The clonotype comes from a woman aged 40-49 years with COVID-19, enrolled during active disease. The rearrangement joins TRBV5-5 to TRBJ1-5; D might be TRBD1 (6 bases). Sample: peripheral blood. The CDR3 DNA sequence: TGTGCCAGCAGCTGGGGTGGGGGCAGGAATCAGCCCCAGCATTTT. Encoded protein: CASSWGGGRNQPQHF. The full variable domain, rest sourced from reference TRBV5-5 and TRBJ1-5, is DAGVTQSPTHLIKTRGQQVTLRCSPISGHKSVSWYQQVLGQGPQFIFQYYEKEERGRGNFPDRFSARQFPNYSSELNVNALLLGDSALYLCASSWGGGRNQPQHFGDGTRLSIL.